A single sample is the source of the 17 T cell receptor beta chains below, sequenced in a study of blood T cell repertoires in COVID-19. Assay: immunoSEQ multiplex PCR; the TCRdb copy retains only in-frame clones and omits some. The table shows some 30,000 clones, with almost 90% occurring only once. What was sequenced was peripheral blood. The receptors come from a human donor in a cohort sampled during active COVID-19.

This chain connects TRBV23-1 to TRBJ2-5; the D is unclear. TRBV23-1 is filed as an ORF, its function uncertain. This CDR3 comprises 15 residues. The V gene lost 0 bases and the J gene lost 5 bases, with 13 bases spanning the gap. DNA for the CDR3: TGCGCCAGCAGTCAATCGGTTATATGGCGGGAGACCCAGTACTTC. It yields the protein CASSQSVIWRETQYF.

This clone has a handful of counts. The chain links TRBV4-2 to TRBJ2-7, with a possible D match to TRBD1 (6 bases). CDR3 size: 15 residues. The germline gives CDR1 LGHNA, CDR2 YNFKEQ. The ends were cut back, 5 bases at V and 0 bases at J, with 14 bases in the middle. The CDR3 sequence is CASSYSQGTSYEQYF. The CDR3 DNA follows: TGTGCCAGCAGCTATTCACAGGGAACCTCCTACGAGCAGTACTTC.

The chain recombines TRBV3-1 (or the pseudogene TRBV3-2) with TRBJ2-7; 7 bases agree with TRBD2. Trimming at V came to 3 bases and at J to 4 bases, leaving 12 bases not matched to a gene. The CDR3 sequence is 16 residues long. Germline V lookup: CDR1 LGHDT, CDR2 YNNKEL (reference sequence). CDR3 loop: CASSHPKAGFKYEQYF. The CDR3 DNA is TGTGCCAGCAGCCATCCCAAAGCGGGGTTTAAATACGAGCAGTACTTC.

This clone was counted a single time. The chain links TRBV19 to TRBJ1-6, with TRBD1 as a possible D gene (6 bases). The ends were cut back, 4 bases at V and 2 bases at J, with 9 bases in the middle. Germline lookup yields CDR1 LNHDA and CDR2 SQIVND (reference sequence). The CDR3 is 15 amino acids. The CDR3 sequence is CASSTGQTYNSPLHF. For the CDR3, the DNA is TGTGCCAGTAGTACCGGACAGACCTATAATTCACCCCTCCACTTT.

The V gene is TRBV27, the J gene TRBJ1-4, with 9 positions matching TRBD1. Germline CDR1 and CDR2: MNHEY and SMNVEV (reference sequence). The CDR3 runs to 15 residues. Germline trimming cut 6 bases from V and 7 bases from J; bases unmatched to any gene: 9. The DNA of the CDR3 is TGTGCCAGCAGCTCTTTCGGGACAGGGCTTGAAAAACTGTTTTTT. This translates into CASSSFGTGLEKLFF.

This chain links TRBV27 with TRBJ1-1; D is uncertain. Germline assignment: CDR1 MNHEY and CDR2 SMNVEV (reference sequence). The CDR3 has 13 amino acids. With 8 bases removed from V and 1 base from J, the gap between germline ends came to 11 bases. CDR3 in DNA: TGTGCCAGCCGGCGGAGCAGGAACACTGAAGCTTTCTTT. This codes for CASRRSRNTEAFF.

The chain uses TRBV14 and TRBJ1-2; D is possibly TRBD1 (6 bases). V shed 1 base and J shed 8 bases, with 17 bases lying between them. The CDR3 loop spans 15 amino acids. The germline V gene encodes CDR1 SGHDN and CDR2 FVKESK. CDR3 in amino acids: CASSQGTTGPVGYTF. Written as DNA, the CDR3 is TGTGCCAGCAGCCAAGGAACCACAGGGCCGGTGGGCTACACCTTC.

V and J are TRBV9 and TRBJ2-1, with 7 bases fitting TRBD2. V was clipped by 0 bases and J by 0 bases; unmatched bases: 3. The germline V gene encodes CDR1 SGDLS and CDR2 YYNGEE. The CDR3 is 16 residues long. DNA for the CDR3: TGTGCCAGCAGCGTAGCGGGGGGTTTCTCCTACAATGAGCAGTTCTTC. Translated: CASSVAGGFSYNEQFF.

This chain links TRBV4-1 with TRBJ1-6, with D unresolved. Trimming shortened V by 3 bases and J by 2 bases, and 11 bases separated the two germline ends. Per the germline V gene, CDR1 is MGHRA and CDR2 is YSYEKL. The CDR3 sequence is 16 residues long. The CDR3 DNA sequence: TGCGCCAGCAGCCACTCCCCGGGAACCTATAATTCACCCCTCCACTTT. It specifies CASSHSPGTYNSPLHF.

The V gene is TRBV12-5, the J gene TRBJ1-2; 7 bases line up with TRBD1. This CDR3 region has 17 residues. Per the germline V gene, CDR1 is LGHNT and CDR2 is FRNRAP. The J segment lost 5 bases and the V segment lost 5 bases, leaving 17 bases of the junction unmatched. In nucleotides, the CDR3 is TGTGCTAGTGGTGAAGGGGCAGGAGGGGGACAGAAATATGGCTACACCTTC. Amino acids: CASGEGAGGGQKYGYTF.

The CDR3, as DNA: TGTGCCAGCAGTCGAACAGGGACAGGGGGGGAGCAGTACTTC. Protein sequence: CASSRTGTGGEQYF. The rearrangement uses TRBV25-1 and TRBJ2-7, with 11 positions matching TRBD1. The CDR3 contains 14 residues. The V segment lost 5 bases and the J segment 7 bases; nucleotides outside the gene matches: 7. The germline V gene has CDR1 MGHDK and CDR2 SYGVNS.

This chain connects TRBV10-3 to TRBJ2-2; no definite D call. Trimming stripped 4 bases from V and 8 bases from J, with 8 bases between. The CDR3 has 12 amino acids. Germline values: CDR1 ENHRY, CDR2 SYGVKD. This chain's CDR3 is CAISVPRGELFF. The CDR3 DNA reads as TGTGCCATCAGTGTCCCCCGTGGGGAGCTGTTTTTT.

The chain is built from TRBV15 and TRBJ2-7, with D perhaps matching TRBD1 (5 bases). Germline V gene sequence: CDR1 LNHNV, CDR2 YYDKDF (reference sequence). This CDR3 has 15 amino acids. V lost 0 bases, J lost 7 bases, and 16 bases lay in between. The CDR3 spells CATSRDGASYGEQYF. The CDR3 coding sequence is TGTGCCACCAGCAGAGATGGGGCTTCTTACGGGGAGCAGTACTTC.

The chain uses TRBV9 and TRBJ2-5, with 10 bases aligning to TRBD2. V shed 3 bases, J shed 6 bases, and the junction held 11 bases outside the gene matches. This CDR3 is 16 amino acids long. Germline V gene lookup returns CDR1 SGDLS and CDR2 YYNGEE. The chain's CDR3 is CASSAGAGGVEKTQYF. The CDR3 DNA sequence: TGTGCCAGCAGCGCAGGAGCGGGGGGGGTCGAAAAGACCCAGTACTTC.

In this sample, this clone turned up once. This chain links TRBV6-6 with TRBJ1-6, with 9 bases aligning to TRBD1. Looked up from germline, CDR1 is MNHNY and CDR2 is SVGAGI (reference sequence). CDR3 length equals 17 residues. Trimming at V came to 6 bases and at J to 7 bases, leaving 13 bases not matched to a gene. The CDR3 sequence is CASSRTTPGQGNSPLHF. The CDR3 bases are TGTGCCAGCAGCCGAACAACACCGGGACAGGGAAATTCACCCCTCCACTTT.

V usage is TRBV5-1 and J usage is TRBJ2-7, with 7 nucleotides matching TRBD2. This CDR3 contains 15 residues. Trimming cost V 0 bases and J 2 bases; bases outside gene matches: 5. Germline V CDR1 and CDR2: SGHRS, YFSETQ. Here the CDR3 reads CASSLGLADPYEQYF. The CDR3 DNA follows: TGCGCCAGCAGCTTGGGGCTAGCGGACCCCTACGAGCAGTACTTC.

V is TRBV9 and J is TRBJ2-1, with 9 bases lining up with TRBD1. Germline V gives CDR1 SGDLS, CDR2 YYNGEE. This CDR3 is 14 amino acids long. With V trimmed by 7 bases and J by 8 bases, 10 bases remained unmatched. CDR3 in amino acids: CASESTGGGDEQFF. Written as DNA, the CDR3 is TGTGCCAGCGAATCGACAGGGGGAGGGGATGAGCAGTTCTTC.